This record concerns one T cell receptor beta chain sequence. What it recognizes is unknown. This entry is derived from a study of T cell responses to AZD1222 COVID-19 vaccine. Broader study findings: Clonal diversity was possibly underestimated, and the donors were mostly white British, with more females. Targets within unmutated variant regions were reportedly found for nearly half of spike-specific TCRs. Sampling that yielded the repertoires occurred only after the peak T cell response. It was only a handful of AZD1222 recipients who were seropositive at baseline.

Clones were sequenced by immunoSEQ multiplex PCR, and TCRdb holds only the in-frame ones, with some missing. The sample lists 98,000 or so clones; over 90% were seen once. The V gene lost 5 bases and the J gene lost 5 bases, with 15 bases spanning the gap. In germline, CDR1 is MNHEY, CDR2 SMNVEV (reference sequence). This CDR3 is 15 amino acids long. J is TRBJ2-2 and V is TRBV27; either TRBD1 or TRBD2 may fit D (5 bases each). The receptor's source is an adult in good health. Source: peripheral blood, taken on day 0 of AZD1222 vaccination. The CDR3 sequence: CASSPRTGLTGELFF. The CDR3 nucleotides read TGTGCCAGCAGTCCTCGGACGGGGCTGACCGGGGAGCTGTTTTTT.